The next 27 T cell receptor beta chains were all read from a single sample in a study of T cell repertoires in cytomegalovirus infection (dated by TCRdb to the late 2010s). The reads were generated on an Illumina HiSeq 1500. TCRdb reprocessed the public reads (quality trimming at Q25 with fastp, clone calling with MiXCR) and kept in-frame beta chains. CDR3 protein duplicates are merged, each entry listing the most common genes and DNA. Here the sample has 300,000 to 450,000 distinct CDR3 sequences; less than 20% occur a single time. The ten top clones hold 8.5% to 10% of the sample. Sequencing was carried out using PBMCs. Source of these receptors: a human donor in good health (CMV status not recorded). Some clones in this sample may be carry-over from other donors' samples.

The gene calls are TRBV6-6 and TRBJ2-7; 8 nucleotides agree with TRBD1. The germline V gene encodes CDR1 MNHNY and CDR2 SVGAGI (reference sequence). Trimming at V came to 0 bases and at J to 5 bases, leaving 6 bases not matched to a gene. The CDR3 runs 15 residues. Here the CDR3 reads CASSYSDRGQDEQYF. Written as DNA, the CDR3 is TGTGCCAGCAGTTACTCAGACAGGGGTCAAGACGAGCAGTACTTC.

This chain joins TRBV3-1 and TRBJ2-1; a possible D gene is TRBD2 (6 bases). Trimming pared 2 bases from V and 0 bases from J, leaving 14 bases between. The CDR3 is made up of 17 amino acids. The germline V gene encodes CDR1 LGHDT and CDR2 YNNKEL (reference sequence). The DNA of the CDR3 is TGTGCCAGCAGCCAACCACTGACTAGTCTCTCCTACAATGAGCAGTTCTTC. This sequence encodes CASSQPLTSLSYNEQFF.

This clonotype occurred a few times. The genes are TRBV28 and TRBJ2-1; 7 bases are shared with TRBD2. Per the germline V gene, CDR1 is MDHEN and CDR2 is SYDVKM. The CDR3 runs 16 residues. V shed 0 bases, J shed 0 bases, and the junction held 2 bases outside the gene matches. The CDR3 nucleotides are TGTGCCAGCAGTTTATGGCGGGGGACCTCCTACAATGAGCAGTTCTTC. It specifies CASSLWRGTSYNEQFF.

The chain uses TRBV7-9 and TRBJ2-1; the D gene is possibly TRBD2 (5 bases). V gave up 5 bases and J gave up 8 bases, with 16 bases separating them. This CDR3 has 14 residues. Per the germline V gene, CDR1 is SEHNR and CDR2 is FQNEAQ (reference sequence). The CDR3 spells CASSPSSHGDEQFF. The CDR3 DNA reads TGTGCCAGCAGCCCCTCTAGCCACGGGGATGAGCAGTTCTTC.

The chain links TRBV3-1 to TRBJ1-5, with 10 bases matching TRBD1. V shed 3 bases and J 6 bases; nucleotides not matched to a gene: 11. The CDR3 sequence is 17 residues long. Germline CDR1 LGHDT, CDR2 YNNKEL (reference sequence). Written as DNA, the CDR3 is TGTGCCAGCAGCCATCGGCGCCCCGGGACAGGGGTTCAGCCCCAGCATTTT. Its protein product is CASSHRRPGTGVQPQHF.

This clonotype came up a few times. V is TRBV4-2 and J is TRBJ2-7, with 9 bases aligning to TRBD2. The CDR3 loop spans 14 amino acids. Trimming removed 3 bases from V and 6 bases from J; junction bases left unmatched: 6. CDR1 and CDR2 (germline): LGHNA, YNFKEQ. Here the CDR3 DNA reads TGTGCCAGCAGCCACCCGGGACTAGCTTCCGAGCAGTACTTC. Translated: CASSHPGLASEQYF.

This clonotype occurred a few times. The chain recombines TRBV5-6 with TRBJ1-2; a weak D match, TRBD1 (5 bases). V lost 0 bases to trimming and J lost 4 bases, with 13 bases between them. Germline V gene sequence: CDR1 SGHDT, CDR2 YYEEEE. This CDR3 has 15 residues. In DNA, the CDR3 is TGTGCCAGCAGCTTGGTTAGGGACTGGGGCTATGGCTACACCTTC. This translates into CASSLVRDWGYGYTF.

In this sample, this clonotype turned up many times. The chain couples TRBV6-1 to TRBJ1-1; 11 nucleotides align to TRBD1. V dropped 10 bases and J dropped 4; count of bases not matched to a gene: 11. The CDR3 is 15 amino acids. Germline values: CDR1 MNHNS, CDR2 SASEGT. In nucleotides, the CDR3 is TGTGCCACCGCCGGGACAGGGGGGCTGGGCACTGAAGCTTTCTTT. Protein sequence: CATAGTGGLGTEAFF.

The rearrangement uses TRBV6-5 and TRBJ2-1; 7 bases agree with TRBD1. Germline V gene data show CDR1 as MNHEY and CDR2 as SVGAGI. Germline trimming cut 4 bases from V and 6 bases from J; bases unmatched to any gene: 3. There are 13 residues in the CDR3. The CDR3 loop is CASSWGQLNEQFF. The CDR3 DNA sequence: TGTGCCAGCAGTTGGGGACAGCTCAATGAGCAGTTCTTC.

This clonotype appeared many times. The chain uses TRBV19 and TRBJ2-7; D might be TRBD2 (5 bases). This CDR3 has 13 residues. Trimming took off 6 bases at V and 4 bases at J, with 13 bases between the two ends. The germline gives CDR1 LNHDA, CDR2 SQIVND (reference sequence). The CDR3 DNA reads as TGTGCCAGTAGCGACCGGGGTCTGTACGAGCAGTACTTC. It specifies CASSDRGLYEQYF. Drawing the rest from reference TRBV19 and TRBJ2-7, the complete variable domain is DGGITQSPKYLFRKEGQNVTLSCEQNLNHDAMYWYRQDPGQGLRLIYYSQIVNDFQKGDIAEGYSVSREKKESFPLTVTSAQKNPTAFYLCASSDRGLYEQYFGPGTRLTVT.

The V gene is TRBV10-1, the J gene TRBJ2-1; a possible D gene is TRBD2 (6 bases). The CDR3 sequence is 18 residues long. CDR1 and CDR2 from the germline V gene are WNHNN and SYGVQD (reference sequence). The V end was cut by 0 bases, the J end by 0 bases, with 15 bases between. For the CDR3, the DNA is TGCGCCAGCAGTGAGTCGGGGGTGGGGGGAAGCTCCTACAATGAGCAGTTCTTC. Encoded protein: CASSESGVGGSSYNEQFF.

The chain combines TRBV7-8 with TRBJ2-7; D is unresolved. The V gene's germline CDR1 is SGHVS and CDR2 FQNEAQ. The CDR3 has 13 residues. V was cut by 1 base and J by 3 bases, with 7 bases left in between. The CDR3 region has the DNA TGTGCCAGCAGCTTAGGCGGCGTCTACGAGCAGTACTTC. Amino acids: CASSLGGVYEQYF. The full variable domain, in which reference TRBV7-8 and TRBJ2-7 provide the parts outside the CDR3, is GAGVSQSPRYKVAKRGQDVALRCDPISGHVSLFWYQQALGQGPEFLTYFQNEAQLDKSGLPSDRFFAERPEGSVSTLKIQRTQQEDSAVYLCASSLGGVYEQYFGPGTRLTVT.

The rearrangement links TRBV7-8 to TRBJ2-1; unclear D gene. Germline assignment: CDR1 SGHVS and CDR2 FQNEAQ. With 0 bases removed from V and 9 bases from J, the gap between germline ends came to 6 bases. The CDR3 is 12 residues long. The CDR3 spells CASSLAAVEQFF. DNA of the CDR3: TGTGCCAGCAGCTTAGCGGCGGTTGAGCAGTTCTTC.

The gene calls are TRBV7-2 and TRBJ2-1; tentative D call: TRBD1 (5 bases). Trimming removed 0 bases from V and 15 bases from J, with 15 bases in between. The V gene's germline CDR1 is SGHTA and CDR2 FQGNSA. The CDR3 totals 13 residues. The CDR3 DNA sequence: TGTGCCAGCAGCTTAGCCAGCGTAGGGGTGGGGTTCTTC. Its protein product is CASSLASVGVGFF.

Only a few counts were recorded for this clonotype. The rearrangement links TRBV12-3 or TRBV12-4 to TRBJ2-7; the match to TRBD1 covers 7 bases. This CDR3 has 14 residues. V lost 4 bases, J lost 5 bases, and 8 bases stayed unmatched. The CDR3 loop is CASSSETGNDEQYF. Written as DNA, the CDR3 is TGTGCCAGCAGTTCCGAGACAGGGAACGACGAGCAGTACTTC.

V and J are TRBV3-1 and TRBJ1-6; TRBD1 might be the D (6 bases). Trimming cost V 0 bases and J 8 bases, with 14 bases left between them. The CDR3 runs 16 residues. Germline CDR1 LGHDT, CDR2 YNNKEL (reference sequence). CDR3 nucleotide sequence: TGTGCCAGCAGCCAAGACGTTAGGGGGAGATATTCACCCCTCCACTTT. Translation gives CASSQDVRGRYSPLHF.

Ten or more counts support this clonotype. The CDR3 bases are TGTGCCAGCAGCCCCGCTCGGGCTGGAGGAGCTTTCTTT. It translates to CASSPARAGGAFF. The chain recombines TRBV7-6 with TRBJ1-1; D gene unclear. The V end was cut by 5 bases, the J end by 10 bases, with 17 bases between. The CDR3 contains 13 residues. Germline CDR1 reads SGHVS; CDR2 reads FNYEAQ.

V and J are TRBV29-1 and TRBJ2-2; TRBD2 might be the D (5 bases). Germline-derived CDR1 and CDR2 are SQVTM and ANQGSEA. The germline V and J ends were trimmed by 4 bases and 3 bases, with 12 bases remaining between them. The length of the CDR3 is 14 residues. The CDR3 protein is CSVGGGGDTGELFF. The CDR3 DNA sequence: TGCAGCGTTGGAGGAGGTGGGGACACCGGGGAGCTGTTTTTT.

The sample holds many counts of this clonotype. The V call is TRBV7-9, the J call TRBJ2-2; TRBD2 aligns across 8 bases. CDR1 and CDR2 (germline): SEHNR, FQNEAQ (reference sequence). V lost 9 bases, J lost 4 bases, and 7 bases stayed unmatched. The CDR3 covers 14 residues. The CDR3: CASARGGRTGELFF. CDR3 nucleotides: TGTGCCAGTGCCCGGGGGGGCCGCACCGGGGAGCTGTTTTTT.

This clonotype was seen a handful of times. The chain links TRBV5-4 to TRBJ1-5, with 7 bases identical to TRBD1. V lost 4 bases, J lost 2 bases, and 15 bases stayed unmatched. The CDR3 runs to 18 residues. Germline values: CDR1 SGHNT, CDR2 YYREEE (reference sequence). The CDR3 region is CASSQGTASSAGNQPQHF. The CDR3 DNA sequence: TGTGCCAGCAGCCAGGGGACAGCTAGTTCCGCGGGCAATCAGCCCCAGCATTTT.

Points on this clonotype: Its ends do not fully match the called genes, so a read error is possible. The chain links TRBV24-1 to TRBJ2-3, with D unclear. The CDR3 extends over 13 amino acids. Germline CDR1 KGHDR, CDR2 SFDVKD. CDR3 in DNA: TGTGCCACCAGTGATGGGCGAACAGTTACGCAGTATTTT. This translates into CATSDGRTVTQYF.

In this sample, this clonotype turned up a few times. V is TRBV9 and J is TRBJ2-1; D tentatively reads TRBD1 or TRBD2 (5 bases each). The V end was cut by 4 bases, the J end by 9 bases, with 14 bases between. The CDR3 contains 13 residues. CDR1 is SGDLS, CDR2 YYNGEE, per germline. CDR3 nucleotides: TGTGCCAGCAGCCCAACGGGACGCATTGAGCAGTTCTTC. It codes for CASSPTGRIEQFF.

J is TRBJ2-7 and V is TRBV7-9; 9 bases are a match to TRBD1. Germline trimming cut 2 bases from V and 5 bases from J; bases unmatched to any gene: 13. This CDR3 has 17 residues. The germline V gene encodes CDR1 SEHNR and CDR2 FQNEAQ (reference sequence). The CDR3: CASSLFSGQGFFHEQYF. The CDR3 DNA follows: TGTGCCAGCAGCTTATTTTCGGGACAGGGCTTTTTTCACGAGCAGTACTTC.

The chain carries TRBV7-9 and TRBJ1-2; no reliable D call. CDR1 SEHNR and CDR2 FQNEAQ come from the germline V gene (reference sequence). V shed 7 bases and J shed 1 base, with 19 bases lying between them. CDR3 length: 16 residues. The CDR3 is CASIPLGSSGNYGYTF. For the CDR3, the DNA is TGTGCCAGCATCCCCCTAGGGTCCTCGGGTAACTATGGCTACACCTTC. Based on the CDR3 plus reference TRBV7-9 and TRBJ1-2, the full variable domain is DTGVSQNPRHKITKRGQNVTFRCDPISEHNRLYWYRQTLGQGPEFLTYFQNEAQLEKSRLLSDRFSAERPKGSFSTLEIQRTEQGDSAMYLCASIPLGSSGNYGYTFGSGTRLTVV.

The chain links TRBV20-1 to TRBJ1-1; D unresolved. Germline CDR1 reads DFQATT; CDR2 reads SNEGSKA (reference sequence). Between the trimmed V and J ends, which lost 3 bases and 2 bases, there was a span of 7 bases. This CDR3 spans 12 amino acids. CDR3 sequence reads: CSARTANTEAFF. The DNA for the CDR3 is TGCAGTGCTAGGACGGCTAACACTGAAGCTTTCTTT.

This clonotype was detected a few times. V gene TRBV19 combines with J gene TRBJ2-1; 7 bases match TRBD2. V shed 3 bases, J shed 9 bases, and the junction held 2 bases outside the gene matches. Germline values: CDR1 LNHDA, CDR2 SQIVND (reference sequence). The CDR3 totals 12 residues. Here the CDR3 reads CASSIPGGEQFF. The CDR3 region has the DNA TGTGCCAGTAGTATCCCGGGAGGTGAGCAGTTCTTC.

This clonotype was detected ten times or more. J is TRBJ2-3 and V is TRBV10-3, with 8 bases identical to TRBD2. The trim removed 6 bases at V and 2 bases at J, leaving 13 bases unmatched. The CDR3 has 17 amino acids. Germline V gene data show CDR1 as ENHRY and CDR2 as SYGVKD. The CDR3 DNA follows: TGTGCCATCAGGGCCTCCTTGGCGGGGGGTTTCACAGATACGCAGTATTTT. Its translation: CAIRASLAGGFTDTQYF.